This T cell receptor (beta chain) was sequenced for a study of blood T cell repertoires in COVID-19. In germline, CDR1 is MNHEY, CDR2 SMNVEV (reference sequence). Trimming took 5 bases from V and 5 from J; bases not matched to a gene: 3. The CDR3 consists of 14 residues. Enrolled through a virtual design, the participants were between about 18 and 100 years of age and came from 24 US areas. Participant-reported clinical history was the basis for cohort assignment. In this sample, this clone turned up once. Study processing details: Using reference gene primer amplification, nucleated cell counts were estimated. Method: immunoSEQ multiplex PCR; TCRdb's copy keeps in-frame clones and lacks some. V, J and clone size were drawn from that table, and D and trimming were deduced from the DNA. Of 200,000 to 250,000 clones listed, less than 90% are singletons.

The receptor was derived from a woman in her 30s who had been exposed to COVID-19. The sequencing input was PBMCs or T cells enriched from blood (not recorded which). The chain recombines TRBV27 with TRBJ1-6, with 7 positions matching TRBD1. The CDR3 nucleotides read TGTGCCAGCAGTCTCGGGACAGATAATTCACCCCTCCACTTT. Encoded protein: CASSLGTDNSPLHF.